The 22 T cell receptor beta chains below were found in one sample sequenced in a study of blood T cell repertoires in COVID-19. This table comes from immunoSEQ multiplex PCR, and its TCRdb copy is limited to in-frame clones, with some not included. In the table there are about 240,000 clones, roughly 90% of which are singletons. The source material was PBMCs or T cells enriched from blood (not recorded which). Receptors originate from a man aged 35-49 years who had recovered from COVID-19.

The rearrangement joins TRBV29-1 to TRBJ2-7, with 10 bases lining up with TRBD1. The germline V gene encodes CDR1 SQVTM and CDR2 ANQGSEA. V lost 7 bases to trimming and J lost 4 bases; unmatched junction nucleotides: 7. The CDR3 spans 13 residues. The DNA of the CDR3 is TGCAGCGCAAGGACAGGGGGGATTTACGAGCAGTACTTC. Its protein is CSARTGGIYEQYF.

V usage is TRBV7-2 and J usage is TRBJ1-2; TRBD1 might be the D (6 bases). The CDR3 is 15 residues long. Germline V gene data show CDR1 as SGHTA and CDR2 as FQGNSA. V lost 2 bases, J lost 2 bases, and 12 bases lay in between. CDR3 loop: CASSLSPGTNYGYTF. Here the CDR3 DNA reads TGTGCCAGCAGCTTAAGCCCCGGGACAAACTATGGCTACACCTTC. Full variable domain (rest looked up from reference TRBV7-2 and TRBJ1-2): GAGVSQSPSNKVTEKGKDVELRCDPISGHTALYWYRQSLGQGLEFLIYFQGNSAPDKSGLPSDRFSAERTGGSVSTLTIQRTQQEDSAVYLCASSLSPGTNYGYTFGSGTRLTVV.

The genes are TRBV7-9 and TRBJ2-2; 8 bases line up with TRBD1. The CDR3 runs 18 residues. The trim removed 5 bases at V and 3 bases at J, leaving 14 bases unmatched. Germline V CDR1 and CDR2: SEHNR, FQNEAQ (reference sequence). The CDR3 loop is CASSPPRGDRRYTGELFF. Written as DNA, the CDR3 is TGTGCCAGCAGCCCACCTAGGGGGGACAGGAGATACACCGGGGAGCTGTTTTTT.

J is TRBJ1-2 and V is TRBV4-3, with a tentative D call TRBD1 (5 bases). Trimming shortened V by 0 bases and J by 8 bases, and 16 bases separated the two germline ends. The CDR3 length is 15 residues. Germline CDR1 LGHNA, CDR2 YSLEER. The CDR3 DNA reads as TGCGCCAGCAGCCAAGATTGGAGGGGAGGGTTCGGCTACACCTTC. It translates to CASSQDWRGGFGYTF.

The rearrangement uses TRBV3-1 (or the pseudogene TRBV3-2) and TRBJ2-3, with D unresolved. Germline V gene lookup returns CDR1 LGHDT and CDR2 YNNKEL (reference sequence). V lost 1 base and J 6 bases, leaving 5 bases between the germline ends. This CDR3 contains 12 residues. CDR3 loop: CASSQVGDTQYF. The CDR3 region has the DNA TGTGCCAGCAGCCAAGTCGGGGATACGCAGTATTTT.

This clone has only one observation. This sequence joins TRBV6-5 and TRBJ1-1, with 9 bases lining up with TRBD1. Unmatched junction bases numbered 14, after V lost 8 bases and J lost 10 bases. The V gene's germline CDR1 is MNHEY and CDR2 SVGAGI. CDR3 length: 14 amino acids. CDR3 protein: CASLPSGTGFGAFF. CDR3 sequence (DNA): TGTGCCAGCTTACCTTCCGGGACAGGGTTTGGAGCTTTCTTT.

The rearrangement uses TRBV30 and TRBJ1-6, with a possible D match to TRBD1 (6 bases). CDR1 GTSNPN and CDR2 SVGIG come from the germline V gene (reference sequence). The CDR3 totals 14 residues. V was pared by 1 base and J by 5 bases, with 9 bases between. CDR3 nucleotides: TGTGCCTGGAGTGGGACAGTTGATAATTCACCCCTCCACTTT. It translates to CAWSGTVDNSPLHF.

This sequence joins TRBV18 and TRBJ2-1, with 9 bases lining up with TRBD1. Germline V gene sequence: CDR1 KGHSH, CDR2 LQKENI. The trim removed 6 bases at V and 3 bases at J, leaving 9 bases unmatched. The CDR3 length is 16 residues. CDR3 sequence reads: CASSQQGQGYYNEQFF. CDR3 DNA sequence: TGTGCCAGCTCCCAACAGGGACAGGGATACTACAATGAGCAGTTCTTC.

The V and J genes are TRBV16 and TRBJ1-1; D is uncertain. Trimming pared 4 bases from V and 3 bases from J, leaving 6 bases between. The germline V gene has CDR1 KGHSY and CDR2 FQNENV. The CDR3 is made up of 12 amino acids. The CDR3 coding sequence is TGTGCCAGCAGCCCCGTCGACACTGAAGCTTTCTTT. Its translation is CASSPVDTEAFF.

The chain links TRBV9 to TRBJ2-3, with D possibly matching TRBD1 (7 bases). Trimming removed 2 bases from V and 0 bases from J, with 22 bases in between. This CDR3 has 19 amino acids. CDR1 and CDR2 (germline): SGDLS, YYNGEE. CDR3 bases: TGTGCCAGCAGCGTCGGGACAGCGAGCGGGTGGGAGAGCACAGATACGCAGTATTTT. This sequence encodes CASSVGTASGWESTDTQYF.

CDR3 nucleotides: TGTGCCAGTAGTAGCCGGGGTGCAACTAATGAAAAACTGTTTTTT. Encoded protein: CASSSRGATNEKLFF. J is TRBJ1-4 and V is TRBV19; no reliable D call. CDR1 and CDR2 (germline): LNHDA, SQIVND (reference sequence). V lost 4 bases to trimming and J lost 0 bases, with 9 bases between them. The CDR3 consists of 15 residues.

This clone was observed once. CDR3 residues: CASSLTGSVYGYTF. CDR3 DNA sequence: TGCGCCAGCAGCTTAACAGGGTCGGTCTATGGCTACACCTTC. The chain couples TRBV5-1 to TRBJ1-2, with D perhaps matching TRBD1 (6 bases). Per germline, CDR1 SGHRS and CDR2 YFSETQ. Trimming stripped 2 bases from V and 4 bases from J, with 12 bases between. CDR3 size: 14 residues.

CDR3 coding DNA: TGTGCCACCAGTGATTTAGTAGGACTAGCGGGAGGGGCGAACACCGGGGAGCTGTTTTTT. Protein sequence: CATSDLVGLAGGANTGELFF. The chain links TRBV24-1 to TRBJ2-2; 15 bases fit TRBD2. V lost 1 base, J lost 0 bases, and 5 bases stayed unmatched. The CDR3 totals 20 residues. Germline V gene lookup returns CDR1 KGHDR and CDR2 SFDVKD.

The CDR3 is CASSHRDSFYEQYF. The CDR3 nucleotides are TGTGCCAGCAGCCATCGGGACAGCTTCTACGAGCAGTACTTC. This rearrangement joins TRBV7-9 to TRBJ2-7, with 7 nucleotides matching TRBD1. The CDR3 contains 14 residues. In germline, CDR1 is SEHNR, CDR2 FQNEAQ (reference sequence). Unmatched junction bases numbered 7, after V lost 5 bases and J lost 3 bases.

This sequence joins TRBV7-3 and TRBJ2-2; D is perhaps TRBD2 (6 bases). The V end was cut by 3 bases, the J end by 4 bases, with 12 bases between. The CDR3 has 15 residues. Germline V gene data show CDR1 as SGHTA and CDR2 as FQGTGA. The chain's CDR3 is CASSFSGVGTGELFF. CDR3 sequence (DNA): TGTGCCAGCAGCTTTAGCGGAGTGGGCACCGGGGAGCTGTTTTTT. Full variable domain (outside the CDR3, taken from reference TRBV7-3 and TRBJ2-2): GAGVSQTPSNKVTEKGKYVELRCDPISGHTALYWYRQSLGQGPEFLIYFQGTGAADDSGLPNDRFFAVRPEGSVSTLKIQRTERGDSAVYLCASSFSGVGTGELFFGEGSRLTVL.

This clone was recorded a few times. CDR3 amino acids: CASSPDRSGYGYTF. The CDR3 DNA reads as TGTGCCAGCAGCCCTGACAGGTCGGGGTATGGCTACACCTTC. The chain carries TRBV11-2 and TRBJ1-2; weak D call: TRBD1 (6 bases). The CDR3 spans 14 residues. With 5 bases removed from V and 5 bases from J, the gap between germline ends came to 15 bases. Germline assignment: CDR1 SGHAT and CDR2 FQNNGV. The complete variable domain, with remaining parts taken from reference TRBV11-2 and TRBJ1-2, reads EAGVAQSPRYKIIEKRQSVAFWCNPISGHATLYWYQQILGQGPKLLIQFQNNGVVDDSQLPKDRFSAERLKGVDSTLKIQPAKLEDSAVYLCASSPDRSGYGYTFGSGTRLTVV.

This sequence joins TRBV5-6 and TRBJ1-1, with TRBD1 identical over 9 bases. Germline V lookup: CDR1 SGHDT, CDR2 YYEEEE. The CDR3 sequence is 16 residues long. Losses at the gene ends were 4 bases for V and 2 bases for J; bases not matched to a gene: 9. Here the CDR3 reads CASSQDRGILNTEAFF. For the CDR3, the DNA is TGTGCCAGCAGCCAGGACAGGGGAATTCTTAACACTGAAGCTTTCTTT.

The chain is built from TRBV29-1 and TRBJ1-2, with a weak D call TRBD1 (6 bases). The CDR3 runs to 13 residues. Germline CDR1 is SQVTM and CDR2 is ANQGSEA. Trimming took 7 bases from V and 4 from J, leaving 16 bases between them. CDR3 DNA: TGCAGCGCATCGCCGGGACACTCCTATGGCTACACCTTC. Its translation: CSASPGHSYGYTF.

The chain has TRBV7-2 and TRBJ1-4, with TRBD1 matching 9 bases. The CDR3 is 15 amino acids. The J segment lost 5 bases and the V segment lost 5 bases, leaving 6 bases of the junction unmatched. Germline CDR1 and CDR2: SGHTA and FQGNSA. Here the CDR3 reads CASSLAGTGNEKLFF. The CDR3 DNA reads TGTGCCAGCAGCCTCGCCGGGACAGGGAATGAAAAACTGTTTTTT.

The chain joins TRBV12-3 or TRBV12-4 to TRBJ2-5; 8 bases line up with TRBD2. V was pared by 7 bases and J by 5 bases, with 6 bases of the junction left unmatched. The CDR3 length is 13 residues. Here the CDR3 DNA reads TGTGCCAGCACCGGACTAGCTCGGGAGACCCAGTACTTC. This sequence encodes CASTGLARETQYF.

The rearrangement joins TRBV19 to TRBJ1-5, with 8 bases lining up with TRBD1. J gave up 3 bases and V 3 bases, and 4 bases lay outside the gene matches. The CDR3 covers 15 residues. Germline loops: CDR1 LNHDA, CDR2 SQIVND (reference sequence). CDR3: CASSMEDRVNQPQHF. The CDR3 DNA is TGTGCCAGTAGTATGGAGGACAGGGTCAATCAGCCCCAGCATTTT.

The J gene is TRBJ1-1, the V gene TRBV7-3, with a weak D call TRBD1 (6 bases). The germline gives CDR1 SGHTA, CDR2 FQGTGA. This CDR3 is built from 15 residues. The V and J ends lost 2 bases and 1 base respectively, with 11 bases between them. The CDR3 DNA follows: TGTGCCAGCAGCTTATCTCGGACAGAGAACACTGAAGCTTTCTTT. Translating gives CASSLSRTENTEAFF.